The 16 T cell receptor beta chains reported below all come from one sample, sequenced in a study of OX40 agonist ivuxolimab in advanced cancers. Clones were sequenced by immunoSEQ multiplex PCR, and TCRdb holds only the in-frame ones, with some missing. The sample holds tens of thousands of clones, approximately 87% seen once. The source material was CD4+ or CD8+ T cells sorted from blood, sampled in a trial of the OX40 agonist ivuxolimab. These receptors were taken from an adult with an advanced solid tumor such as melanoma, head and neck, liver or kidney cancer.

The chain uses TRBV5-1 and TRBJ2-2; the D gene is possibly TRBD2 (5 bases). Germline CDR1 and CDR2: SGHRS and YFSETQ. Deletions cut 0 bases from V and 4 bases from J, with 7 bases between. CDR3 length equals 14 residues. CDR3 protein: CASSLAGITGELFF. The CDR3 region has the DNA TGCGCCAGCAGCTTGGCCGGGATCACCGGGGAGCTGTTTTTT.

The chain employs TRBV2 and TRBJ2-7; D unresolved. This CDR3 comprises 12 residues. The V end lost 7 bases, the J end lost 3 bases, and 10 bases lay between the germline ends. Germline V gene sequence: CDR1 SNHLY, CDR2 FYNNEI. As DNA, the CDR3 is TGTGCCAGCAAGTACGAAGTCTACGAGCAGTACTTC. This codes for CASKYEVYEQYF.

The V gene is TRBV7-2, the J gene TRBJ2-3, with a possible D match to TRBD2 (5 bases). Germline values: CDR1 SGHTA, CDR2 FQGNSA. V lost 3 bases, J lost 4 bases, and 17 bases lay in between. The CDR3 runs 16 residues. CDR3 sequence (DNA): TGTGCCAGCAGCTTGCGAGGGCAGGCCGGCGCAGATACGCAGTATTTT. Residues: CASSLRGQAGADTQYF.

The CDR3 loop is CASSLGRRTTDTQYF. DNA for the CDR3: TGTGCCAGCAGCTTAGGTCGGCGAACCACAGATACGCAGTATTTT. V usage is TRBV7-9 and J usage is TRBJ2-3; D not certain. V was trimmed by 1 base and J by 2 bases, leaving 10 bases between them. Germline values: CDR1 SEHNR, CDR2 FQNEAQ (reference sequence). The CDR3 runs 15 residues. Based on the CDR3 plus reference TRBV7-9 and TRBJ2-3, the full variable domain is DTGVSQNPRHKITKRGQNVTFRCDPISEHNRLYWYRQTLGQGPEFLTYFQNEAQLEKSRLLSDRFSAERPKGSFSTLEIQRTEQGDSAMYLCASSLGRRTTDTQYFGPGTRLTVL.

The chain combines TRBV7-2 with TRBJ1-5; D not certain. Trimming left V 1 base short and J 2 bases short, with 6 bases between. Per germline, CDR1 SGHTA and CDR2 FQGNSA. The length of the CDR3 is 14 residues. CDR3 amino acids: CASSLEGGNQPQHF. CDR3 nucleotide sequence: TGTGCCAGCAGCTTAGAAGGCGGCAATCAGCCCCAGCATTTT.

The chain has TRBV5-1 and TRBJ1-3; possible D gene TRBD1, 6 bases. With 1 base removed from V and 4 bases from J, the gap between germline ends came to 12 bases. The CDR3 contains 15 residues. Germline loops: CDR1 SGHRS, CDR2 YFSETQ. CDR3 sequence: CASSLLGTKGNTIYF. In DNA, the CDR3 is TGCGCCAGCAGCTTGTTAGGGACAAAGGGAAACACCATATATTTT.

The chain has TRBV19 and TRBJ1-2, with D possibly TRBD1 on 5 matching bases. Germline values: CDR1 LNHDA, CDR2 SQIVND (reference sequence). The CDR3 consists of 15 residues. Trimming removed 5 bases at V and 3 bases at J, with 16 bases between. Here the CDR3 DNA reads TGTGCCAGTAGTTTGAGGGCAGGGTATGACTATGGCTACACCTTC. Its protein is CASSLRAGYDYGYTF.

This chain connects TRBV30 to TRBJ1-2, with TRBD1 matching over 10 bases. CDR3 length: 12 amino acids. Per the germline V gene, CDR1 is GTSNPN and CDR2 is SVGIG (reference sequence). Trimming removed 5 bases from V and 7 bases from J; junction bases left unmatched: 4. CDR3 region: CAWGQGVGGYTF. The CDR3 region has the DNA TGTGCCTGGGGACAGGGGGTAGGTGGCTACACCTTC.

The CDR3 sequence: CASSSLRDTNGDTQYF. The CDR3 region has the DNA TGTGCCAGCAGCTCCCTCCGGGACACAAACGGAGATACGCAGTATTTT. The gene calls are TRBV5-5 and TRBJ2-3; possibly TRBD1 for D (6 bases). The CDR3 spans 16 residues. Germline CDR1 is SGHKS and CDR2 is YYEKEE (reference sequence). Trimming left V 3 bases short and J 5 bases short, with 19 bases between.

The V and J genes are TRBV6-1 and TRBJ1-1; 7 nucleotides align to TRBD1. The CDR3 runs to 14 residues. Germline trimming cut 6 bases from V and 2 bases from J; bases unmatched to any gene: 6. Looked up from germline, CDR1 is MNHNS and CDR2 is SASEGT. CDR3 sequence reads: CASRGTALNTEAFF. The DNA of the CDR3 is TGTGCCAGCAGAGGGACAGCCTTAAACACTGAAGCTTTCTTT.

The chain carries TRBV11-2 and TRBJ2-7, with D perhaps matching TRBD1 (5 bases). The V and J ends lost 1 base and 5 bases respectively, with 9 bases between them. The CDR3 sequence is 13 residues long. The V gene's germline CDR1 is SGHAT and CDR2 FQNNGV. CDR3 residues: CASSLGTRDEQYF. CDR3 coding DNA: TGTGCCAGCAGCTTAGGGACAAGAGACGAGCAGTACTTC.

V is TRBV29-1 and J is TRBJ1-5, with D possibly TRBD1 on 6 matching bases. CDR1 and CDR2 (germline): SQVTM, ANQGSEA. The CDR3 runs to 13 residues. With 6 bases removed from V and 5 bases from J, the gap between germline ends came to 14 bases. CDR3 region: CSVLQGGDQPQHF. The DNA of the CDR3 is TGCAGCGTGCTACAGGGCGGCGATCAGCCCCAGCATTTT.

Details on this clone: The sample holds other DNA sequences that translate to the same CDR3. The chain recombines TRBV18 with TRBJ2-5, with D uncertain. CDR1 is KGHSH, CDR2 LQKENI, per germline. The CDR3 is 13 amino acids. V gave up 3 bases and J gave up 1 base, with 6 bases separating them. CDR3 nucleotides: TGTGCCAGCTCACCTGGTAGCCAAGAGACCCAGTACTTC. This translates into CASSPGSQETQYF.

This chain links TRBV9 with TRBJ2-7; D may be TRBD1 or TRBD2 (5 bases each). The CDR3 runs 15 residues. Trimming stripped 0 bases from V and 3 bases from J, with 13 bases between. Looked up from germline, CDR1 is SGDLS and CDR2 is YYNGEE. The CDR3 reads CASSVGGDSFYEQYF. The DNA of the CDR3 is TGTGCCAGCAGCGTAGGAGGGGATAGCTTCTACGAGCAGTACTTC.

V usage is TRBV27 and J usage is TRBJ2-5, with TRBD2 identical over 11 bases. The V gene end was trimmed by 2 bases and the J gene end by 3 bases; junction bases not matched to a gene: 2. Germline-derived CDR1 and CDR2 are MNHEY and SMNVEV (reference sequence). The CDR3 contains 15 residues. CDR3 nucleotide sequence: TGTGCCAGCAGTTTACTAGCGGGGGGAAAAGAGACCCAGTACTTC. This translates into CASSLLAGGKETQYF.

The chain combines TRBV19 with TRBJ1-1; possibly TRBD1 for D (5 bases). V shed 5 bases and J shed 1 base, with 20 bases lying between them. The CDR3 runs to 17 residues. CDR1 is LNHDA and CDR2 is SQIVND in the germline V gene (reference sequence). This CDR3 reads CASSVSGTPRSNTEAFF. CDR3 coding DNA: TGTGCCAGTAGTGTATCCGGGACGCCCCGATCGAACACTGAAGCTTTCTTT.